The clone carrying this T cell receptor beta chain has more than one count but fewer than ten. About 500 ng RNA was reverse transcribed with alpha and beta constant-region primers. Using multiplexing indices, alpha and beta chain libraries were generated apart by chain-specific third strand synthesis. TCRdb itself ran the 5' RACE reads through MiXCR, one entry per CDR3 protein. Altogether more than 3,500 distinct CDR3 sequences are present, approximately 8% being singletons, with the ten largest covering approximately 18%. This entry is derived from a study of HIV-infected patients and healthy controls. The V gene lost 10 bases and the J gene lost 4 bases, with 16 bases spanning the gap. Per the germline V gene, CDR1 is MGHDK and CDR2 is SYGVNS. This CDR3 has 13 amino acids. Roughly three months, about 14 weeks, into antiretroviral therapy, follow-up blood was collected. All unsorted peripheral T cells were captured because whole blood was used without fractionation.

The chain has TRBV25-1 and TRBJ1-1; the D is unclear. Specimen: blood, collected during antiretroviral therapy. The sequence came from an adult with HIV infection. The CDR3 region has the DNA TGTGCCACCCAACTTCGGGGAGGCACTGAAGCTTTCTTT. Amino acid sequence: CATQLRGGTEAFF.